The rows below give T cell receptor beta chains drawn from one sample of a study of cytomegalovirus exposure and HLA in healthy donors. The assay was immunoSEQ multiplex PCR, and TCRdb's table has in-frame clones only and misses some. This table has roughly 84,000 clones, roughly 80% appearing once. The source material was PBMCs. These receptors all come from a man in his fifties in good health and CMV-seronegative. Both conserved end residues are trimmed from each CDR3. The D gene is left open where the match is weak.

v_gene: TRBV10-1
d_gene: TRBD2
CDR3aa: ATLNPAPSTSGLSYEQY

v_gene: TRBV25-1
d_gene: TRBD2
CDR3aa: ASTDGLDYEQY

v_gene: TRBV5-1
d_gene: TRBD1
CDR3aa: ASSLQGAGTDTQY

v_gene: TRBV7-9
d_gene: TRBD1
CDR3aa: ASSTGTGPDTQY

v_gene: TRBV9
d_gene: TRBD1
CDR3aa: ASSVERDRSSPLH

v_gene: TRBV9
d_gene: -
CDR3aa: ASSVGGPETGELF

v_gene: TRBV5-1
d_gene: TRBD1
CDR3aa: ASSRDRVDEQY

v_gene: TRBV4-3
d_gene: TRBD2
CDR3aa: ASSQERGRNEQF

v_gene: TRBV7-8
d_gene: TRBD1
CDR3aa: ASNRGTGGTGANVLT

v_gene: TRBV6-1
d_gene: -
CDR3aa: ASSDRGRNTEAF

v_gene: TRBV11-3
d_gene: -
CDR3aa: ASSLPQNYGYT

v_gene: TRBV21-1
d_gene: -
CDR3aa: ASSKDRVSYEQY

v_gene: TRBV4-1
d_gene: TRBD1
CDR3aa: ASSQGRYRDRGHEQY

v_gene: TRBV5-1
d_gene: -
CDR3aa: ASSRRDNTYEQY

v_gene: TRBV6-5
d_gene: -
CDR3aa: ASSVGARDTQY

v_gene: TRBV5-6
d_gene: TRBD1
CDR3aa: ASSPKTGAVYGYT

v_gene: TRBV5-6
d_gene: TRBD1
CDR3aa: ASSHRDRGMAQY

v_gene: TRBV19
d_gene: -
CDR3aa: ATEPPLGGKNQPQH

v_gene: TRBV6-1
d_gene: TRBD1
CDR3aa: ASSVGQGNHEQY

v_gene: TRBV7-3
d_gene: TRBD1
CDR3aa: ASSPSGTGDNEQF

v_gene: TRBV5-1
d_gene: -
CDR3aa: ASSPSSGTLGPAGF

v_gene: TRBV5-5
d_gene: -
CDR3aa: ASSFREANYGYT

v_gene: TRBV10-1
d_gene: -
CDR3aa: ASSGGPGNTEAF

v_gene: TRBV28
d_gene: TRBD1
CDR3aa: ASRSPGQGNNEQF

v_gene: TRBV5-5
d_gene: -
CDR3aa: ASSPAPVRGPSTDTQY

v_gene: TRBV7-9
d_gene: -
CDR3aa: ASSSTGWVEETQY

v_gene: TRBV5-1
d_gene: TRBD2
CDR3aa: ASSPGLAGGTDTQY

v_gene: TRBV5-4
d_gene: -
CDR3aa: ASSSPFFPLH

v_gene: TRBV7-2
d_gene: -
CDR3aa: ASSITPNTEAF

v_gene: TRBV9
d_gene: -
CDR3aa: ASSVEGSGGKLF

v_gene: TRBV2
d_gene: TRBD2
CDR3aa: ASTPGAGGSYEQY

v_gene: TRBV7-2
d_gene: TRBD2
CDR3aa: ASSRTRTSGGPSY

v_gene: TRBV7-2
d_gene: TRBD1
CDR3aa: ASSSQGALSNEQF

v_gene: TRBV2
d_gene: TRBD1
CDR3aa: ASIKQGNYEQY

v_gene: TRBV28
d_gene: -
CDR3aa: ASRSVTGPLRNTDTQY

v_gene: TRBV5-5
d_gene: TRBD1
CDR3aa: ASSLVQGNEKLF

v_gene: TRBV6-5
d_gene: TRBD1
CDR3aa: ASSKGQGRYGYT

v_gene: TRBV4-3
d_gene: -
CDR3aa: ASSQDRRGRYT

v_gene: TRBV2
d_gene: -
CDR3aa: ASRQDNSGANVLT

v_gene: TRBV30
d_gene: TRBD1
CDR3aa: AWRERQGLNYEQY